Listed below are T cell receptor beta chains from one sample, sequenced in a study of beta chain features in type 1 diabetes. The assay was immunoSEQ multiplex PCR, and TCRdb's table has in-frame clones only and misses some. Altogether 200,000 to 250,000 clones are present, 25% to 30% being singletons, with the ten largest covering roughly 4%. The sample was central memory CD4+ T cells from blood. These receptor sequences come from a man between 25 and 39 years old in good health. Each CDR3 is given with its conserved first and last residue.

j_call | v_call | cdr3_aa
TRBJ1-6 | TRBV9 | CASSQEDGGLFSPLHF
TRBJ1-1 | TRBV30 | CAWSVEGGTEAFF
TRBJ1-1 | TRBV4-3 | CASRLGYGMNTEAFF
TRBJ2-1 | TRBV4-1 | CASSRDGNSYNEQFF
TRBJ2-1 | TRBV7-2 | CASSLTGTDYNEQFF
TRBJ2-5 | TRBV5-4 | CASSLGDTRTQYF
TRBJ2-7 | TRBV10-3 | CAISEVSYEQYF
TRBJ2-5 | TRBV6-6 | CASSQHQTETQYF
TRBJ1-5 | TRBV30 | CAWADHQGQPQHF
TRBJ2-2 | TRBV4-3 | CASSLSTGAPGELFF
TRBJ1-2 | TRBV27 | CASSLRGHREGYTF
TRBJ1-2 | TRBV25-1 | CASSDTSKQGSYGYTF
TRBJ2-3 | TRBV7-9 | CASSLIVAGGTDTQYF
TRBJ2-1 | TRBV18 | CAAGLAGESSYNEQFF
TRBJ2-7 | TRBV2 | CASSGGPLEQYF
TRBJ1-3 | TRBV11-2 | CASSSTGASVSTGNTIYF
TRBJ1-5 | TRBV6-5 | CASSPGQGRQPQHF
TRBJ2-1 | TRBV5-4 | CASSLSGGSYNEQFF
TRBJ2-7 | TRBV5-6 | CASSWRTSGRASEQYF
TRBJ1-1 | TRBV19 | CASLSAEGTEAFF
TRBJ1-5 | TRBV30 | CAWSSLASGQPQHF
TRBJ2-3 | TRBV2 | CASSQGLAGSLDTQYF
TRBJ1-5 | TRBV25-1 | CASSGVGFNQPQHF
TRBJ1-1 | TRBV29-1 | CSVFSMTNTEAFF
TRBJ1-2 | TRBV7-2 | CASSLATAWRPGYTF
TRBJ2-7 | TRBV15 | CATRPVPSGEQYF
TRBJ2-3 | TRBV6-6 | CASRAPSSTDTQYF
TRBJ1-4 | TRBV7-2 | CASSLSEKLFF
TRBJ2-7 | TRBV7-2 | CASSLSLDRAEQYF
TRBJ2-1 | TRBV5-1 | CASSSNSWNEQFF
TRBJ2-7 | TRBV2 | CASVLWGRHPYEQYF
TRBJ1-1 | TRBV19 | CASSKRESTEAFF
TRBJ2-7 | TRBV23-1 | CASSHFRDNTHRDYEQYF
TRBJ2-2 | TRBV7-6 | CASSSATSGATGELFF
TRBJ2-1 | TRBV5-1 | CASSLENGDWHEQFF
TRBJ2-5 | TRBV7-8 | CASSLAGGETQYF
TRBJ2-7 | TRBV7-9 | CASSLINEQYF
TRBJ2-3 | TRBV2 | CASSPGQLTDTQYF
TRBJ1-6 | TRBV29-1 | CSASAGSSSPLHF
TRBJ2-1 | TRBV6-5 | CASSRAGSYNEQFF
TRBJ2-1 | TRBV15 | CATSPQWGGDEQFF
TRBJ1-2 | TRBV7-2 | CASSPGPSGYTF
TRBJ1-2 | TRBV5-4 | CASSLAGTVYGYTF
TRBJ1-2 | TRBV30 | CAWSVRRGSPYGYTF
TRBJ2-7 | TRBV7-2 | CASSLVGSNHEQYF
TRBJ2-7 | TRBV11-1 | CASSSVAGCYEQYF
TRBJ1-5 | TRBV7-2 | CASSPTHSNQPQHF